This TCR beta chain was obtained from a study of blood T cell repertoires in COVID-19. Assay: immunoSEQ multiplex PCR; the TCRdb copy retains only in-frame clones and omits some. The data hold around 370,000 clones, with under 95% observed a single time. The sequenced material came from peripheral blood. The origin of this receptor is a woman under 30 who had recovered from COVID-19.

The CDR3 DNA follows: TGTGCCAGCAGCTCGCCCCCGGGGGGAGGGCAAAATACGCAGTATTTT. This gives the protein CASSSPPGGGQNTQYF. The chain couples TRBV7-2 to TRBJ2-3, with 7 bases matching TRBD2. Germline V gene lookup returns CDR1 SGHTA and CDR2 FQGNSA. The CDR3 runs 16 residues. Germline trimming cut 4 bases from V and 7 bases from J; bases unmatched to any gene: 14.